The clone carrying this TCR beta chain showed up many times. Its antigen remains unidentified. Gene labels here are mouse ones. The CDR3 goes on 4 residues after the read ends, and that part is filled in from the germline J gene. These data are taken from a study of CD8+ T cells in alopecia areata. Study in general: Spontaneously alopecic C3H/HeJ graft donors, roughly 6-13 months old, gave skin to approximately 7-11-week-old female C3H/HeJ mice. Study-wide results and caveats: Alopecia totalis/universalis scalp especially showed more expanded CD8+ clones than normal scalp. Unlike in mice, where it was clearer, TCR sharing across patients was less clear, possibly HLA-related. Alphabeta T cells residing in normal skin are also sequenced in scalp samples.

After isolation, RNA underwent reverse transcription to generate cDNA as the sequencing template. Here immunoSEQ multiplex PCR was the method, and the copy in TCRdb shows in-frame clones only, minus some. This sample carries more than 250,000 clones, none of them present only once. Germline V gene sequence: CDR1 NSHNY, CDR2 SYGAGN. The CDR3 has 12 amino acids. CD4, CD8alpha, NKG2D, NKG2ACE and other markers guided sorting of pooled cutaneous lymph node cells. The source of this sequence is a C3H/HeJ mouse with alopecia areata. MHC haplotype of the strain: H2-k. Sequenced input: CD4+ T cells sorted from a lymph node. This sequence joins TRBV13-1 and TRBJ2-5, with D perhaps matching TRBD1 (6 bases). The CDR3 bases that were read are TGTGCCAGCAGCTCACAGGGAGAC. It translates to CASSSQGD. The entire CDR3 sequence reads CASSSQGDTQYF.